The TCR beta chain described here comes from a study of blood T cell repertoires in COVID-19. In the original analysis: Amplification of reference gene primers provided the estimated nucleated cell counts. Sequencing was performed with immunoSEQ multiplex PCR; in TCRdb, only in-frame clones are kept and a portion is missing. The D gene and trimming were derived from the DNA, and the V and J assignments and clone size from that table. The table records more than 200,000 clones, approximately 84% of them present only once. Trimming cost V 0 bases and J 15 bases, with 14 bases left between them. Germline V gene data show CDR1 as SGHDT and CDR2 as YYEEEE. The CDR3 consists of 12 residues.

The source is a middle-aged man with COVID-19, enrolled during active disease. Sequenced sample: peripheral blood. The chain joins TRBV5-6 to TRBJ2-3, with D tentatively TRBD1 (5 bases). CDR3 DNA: TGTGCCAGCAGCTTGGGGCAGGGAACGGAATATTTT. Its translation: CASSLGQGTEYF. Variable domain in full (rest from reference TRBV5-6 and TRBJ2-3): DAGVTQSPTHLIKTRGQQVTLRCSPKSGHDTVSWYQQALGQGPQFIFQYYEEEERQRGNFPDRFSGHQFPNYSSELNVNALLLGDSALYLCASSLGQGTEYFGPGTRLTVL.